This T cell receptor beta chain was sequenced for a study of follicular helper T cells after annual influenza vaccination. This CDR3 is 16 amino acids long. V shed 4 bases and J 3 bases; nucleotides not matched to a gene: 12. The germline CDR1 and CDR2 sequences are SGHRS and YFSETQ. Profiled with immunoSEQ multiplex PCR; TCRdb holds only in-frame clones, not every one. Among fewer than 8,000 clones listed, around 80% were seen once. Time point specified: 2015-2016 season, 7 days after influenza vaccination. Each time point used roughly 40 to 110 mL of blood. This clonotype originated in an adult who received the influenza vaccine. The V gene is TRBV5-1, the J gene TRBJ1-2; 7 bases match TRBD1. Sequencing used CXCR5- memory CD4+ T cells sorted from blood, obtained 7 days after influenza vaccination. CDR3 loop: CASSPPRQGLDYGYTF. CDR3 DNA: TGCGCCAGCAGCCCCCCACGACAGGGCTTGGACTATGGCTACACCTTC.